The 6 T cell receptor beta chains below were found in one sample sequenced in a study of radiation and T cells in renal cell carcinoma. Assay used: immunoSEQ multiplex PCR; TCRdb lists only in-frame clones, some missing. The sample lists around 4,600 clones, about two thirds seen once, with approximately 46% in the top ten. Stated treatment: 15 Gy SBRT to primary tumor, nephrectomy 4 weeks later. The specimen comprised tumor tissue, sampled from a patient whose treatment included radiotherapy and nephrectomy. These receptors were taken from a woman aged 55 to 70 with renal cell carcinoma.

The rearrangement links TRBV10-1 to TRBJ2-1, with 13 bases fitting TRBD2. Trimming removed 1 base from V and 10 bases from J; junction bases left unmatched: 1. CDR3 length: 14 residues. Germline V gene data show CDR1 as WNHNN and CDR2 as SYGVQD (reference sequence). The CDR3 sequence: CASSELGLAGEQFF. The CDR3 coding sequence is TGCGCCAGCAGTGAGTTGGGACTAGCGGGAGAGCAGTTCTTC.

The V and J genes are TRBV27 and TRBJ2-1; TRBD1 matches at 8 bases. The CDR3 is 14 amino acids. Germline loops: CDR1 MNHEY, CDR2 SMNVEV (reference sequence). With 10 bases clipped from V and 2 bases from J, the junction kept 7 bases outside the gene matches. The CDR3, as DNA: TGTGCCACCGAAACACAGGGGGCCTACAATGAGCAGTTCTTC. This sequence encodes CATETQGAYNEQFF.

The table lists this clone with a count of one. This chain links TRBV10-1 with TRBJ2-7; D perhaps matches TRBD1 (5 bases). This CDR3 has 12 amino acids. Between the trimmed V and J ends, which lost 1 base and 10 bases, there was a span of 11 bases. Looked up from germline, CDR1 is WNHNN and CDR2 is SYGVQD (reference sequence). CDR3 loop: CASSEWQGLQYF. Written as DNA, the CDR3 is TGCGCCAGCAGTGAGTGGCAGGGCCTACAGTACTTC.

The V call is TRBV23-1, the J call TRBJ2-7; TRBD2 might be the D (5 bases). TRBV23-1 is marked as an open reading frame, function uncertain. The CDR3 is made up of 15 amino acids. V was shortened by 2 bases and J by 0 bases, with 11 bases between the two germline ends. The CDR3 protein is CASSQKEEGSYEQYF. The CDR3 DNA reads TGCGCCAGCAGTCAAAAGGAAGAGGGCTCCTACGAGCAGTACTTC.

V is TRBV18 and J is TRBJ1-1; a possible D gene is TRBD1 (6 bases). Germline V gives CDR1 KGHSH, CDR2 LQKENI. V was shortened by 6 bases and J by 1 base, with 12 bases between the two germline ends. CDR3 length equals 14 residues. The CDR3 coding sequence is TGTGCCAGCTCGCCTCAGGGGTCGAACACTGAAGCTTTCTTT. Encoded protein: CASSPQGSNTEAFF.

The J gene is TRBJ2-2, the V gene TRBV14; 12 bases agree with TRBD2. Germline assignment: CDR1 SGHDN and CDR2 FVKESK. Trimming took 3 bases from V and 7 from J; bases not matched to a gene: 9. CDR3 length equals 17 residues. The CDR3 sequence: CASSHLTSGRGNGELFF. In DNA form, the CDR3 reads TGTGCCAGCAGCCACCTGACTAGCGGGAGAGGCAACGGGGAGCTGTTTTTT. Full variable domain (outside the CDR3, taken from reference TRBV14 and TRBJ2-2): EAGVTQFPSHSVIEKGQTVTLRCDPISGHDNLYWYRRVMGKEIKFLLHFVKESKQDESGMPNNRFLAERTGGTYSTLKVQPAELEDSGVYFCASSHLTSGRGNGELFFGEGSRLTVL.